Listed here are 30 T cell receptor beta chains from one sample, sequenced in a study of blood T cell repertoires in COVID-19. Only in-frame clones appear in the TCRdb table, and some are missing; sequencing was by immunoSEQ multiplex PCR. The sample has about 100,000 clones, 80% to 90% seen once. Sequencing input: peripheral blood. All receptors derive from a woman aged 30 to 39 with acute or convalescent COVID-19.

V and J are TRBV18 and TRBJ1-3; D perhaps matches TRBD1 (5 bases). Trimming stripped 4 bases from V and 4 bases from J, with 11 bases between. From germline, CDR1 is KGHSH and CDR2 LQKENI. The length of the CDR3 is 14 residues. The CDR3 nucleotides are TGTGCCAGCTCACGACAGAAATTCGGAAACACCATATATTTT. Amino acid sequence: CASSRQKFGNTIYF.

The chain recombines TRBV28 with TRBJ2-7; TRBD1 matches 7 bases. After removal of 4 bases from V and 3 bases from J, the junction contained 3 bases not matched to a gene. The CDR3 spans 13 residues. The germline V gene has CDR1 MDHEN and CDR2 SYDVKM. The CDR3 DNA sequence: TGTGCCAGCAGTTGGGACAGCCTCTACGAGCAGTACTTC. As protein: CASSWDSLYEQYF.

Worth noting for this clone: It is unclear where the CDR3 begins or ends on the DNA, so no DNA is shown, and the CDR3 is as TCRdb lists it. This chain uses TRBV9 with TRBJ1-4; TRBD1 is taken as the D call from the table, unchecked against the DNA. The CDR3 has 13 amino acids, counting both end residues. In germline, CDR1 is SGDLS, CDR2 YYNGEE. CDR3 sequence reads: CASSVGTGAEVFF.

V and J are TRBV28 and TRBJ2-3; D is undetermined. From germline, CDR1 is MDHEN and CDR2 SYDVKM. The V gene lost 3 bases and the J gene lost 3 bases, with 4 bases spanning the gap. The CDR3 covers 12 residues. This chain's CDR3 is CASSLRTDTQYF. Written as DNA, the CDR3 is TGTGCCAGCAGTTTGAGAACAGATACGCAGTATTTT.

The V gene is TRBV5-8, the J gene TRBJ1-2; 12 nucleotides agree with TRBD1. Germline CDR1 reads SGHTS; CDR2 reads YDEGEE. The CDR3 has 18 amino acids. Trimming at V came to 1 base and at J to 4 bases, leaving 11 bases not matched to a gene. The CDR3 is CASSLYRRDRGRSYGYTF. The CDR3 bases are TGTGCCAGCAGCTTGTACCGCCGGGACAGGGGGCGCAGCTATGGCTACACCTTC. Together with reference TRBV5-8 and TRBJ1-2, the CDR3 gives the full variable domain: EAGVTQSPTHLIKTRGQQATLRCSPISGHTSVYWYQQALGLGLQFLLWYDEGEERNRGNFPPRFSGRQFPNYSSELNVNALELEDSALYLCASSLYRRDRGRSYGYTFGSGTRLTVV.

This clone turned up a few times. The same CDR3 can be traced to other DNA sequences in this sample. The V gene is TRBV7-2, the J gene TRBJ2-7; D possibly corresponds to TRBD2 (7 bases). Per the germline V gene, CDR1 is SGHTA and CDR2 is FQGNSA. This CDR3 contains 15 residues. Trimming removed 5 bases at V and 2 bases at J, with 16 bases between. CDR3 nucleotide sequence: TGTGCCAGCAGCCGCCGGGCGGGGGCCCCCTACGAGCAGTACTTC. This encodes CASSRRAGAPYEQYF.

This clone has a handful of counts. V usage is TRBV9 and J usage is TRBJ1-4, with D possibly matching TRBD1 (6 bases). V shed 0 bases and J shed 8 bases, with 26 bases lying between them. The CDR3 loop spans 19 amino acids. Germline CDR1 and CDR2: SGDLS and YYNGEE. The CDR3 loop reads CASSVAEGGSYGSREKLFF. The CDR3, as DNA: TGTGCCAGCAGCGTAGCTGAGGGGGGGAGTTACGGCTCCCGCGAAAAACTGTTTTTT.

This clone was counted a single time. V gene TRBV2 combines with J gene TRBJ2-1; D might be TRBD1 (6 bases). Germline CDR1 reads SNHLY; CDR2 reads FYNNEI. Between the trimmed V and J ends, which lost 8 bases and 1 base, there was a span of 18 bases. The CDR3 runs to 16 residues. The CDR3: CASLDGGAYSYNEQFF. The CDR3 DNA reads as TGTGCCAGCCTAGATGGGGGCGCCTATTCCTACAATGAGCAGTTCTTC.

The chain employs TRBV6-5 and TRBJ1-1, with 10 bases matching TRBD1. Germline V lookup: CDR1 MNHEY, CDR2 SVGAGI. The CDR3 consists of 13 residues. Unmatched junction bases numbered 11, after V lost 8 bases and J lost 11 bases. This CDR3 is CASSWPGQGRAFF. In DNA form, the CDR3 reads TGTGCCAGCTCCTGGCCGGGACAGGGGAGGGCTTTCTTT.

This sequence joins TRBV2 and TRBJ1-4; weak D call: TRBD1 (6 bases). V was shortened by 11 bases and J by 8 bases, with 21 bases between the two germline ends. Germline V gives CDR1 SNHLY, CDR2 FYNNEI. The CDR3 contains 14 residues. DNA for the CDR3: TGTGCCGCGCGATCAGGGGTGGGAAAAGAAAAACTGTTTTTT. Its protein product is CAARSGVGKEKLFF.

The chain employs TRBV29-1 and TRBJ1-1; no firm D call. The CDR3 loop spans 14 amino acids. CDR1 and CDR2 from the germline V gene are SQVTM and ANQGSEA. V dropped 4 bases and J dropped 1 base, with 13 bases sitting between them. The CDR3 nucleotides are TGCAGCGTTGCCCAGTCCCGAGGGAACACTGAAGCTTTCTTT. It encodes CSVAQSRGNTEAFF.

This clone was picked up a small number of times. This rearrangement joins TRBV7-2 to TRBJ2-1, with 12 bases lining up with TRBD1. The trim removed 4 bases at V and 0 bases at J, leaving 10 bases unmatched. The CDR3 is 19 residues long. CDR1 and CDR2 from the germline V gene are SGHTA and FQGNSA. This chain's CDR3 is CASSSRGQGAIRSYNEQFF. CDR3 in DNA: TGTGCCAGCAGCTCCCGGGGACAGGGGGCGATACGCTCCTACAATGAGCAGTTCTTC.

A single count supports this clone. The chain links TRBV11-2 to TRBJ1-2; possible D gene TRBD1, 5 bases. Trimming took off 1 base at V and 2 bases at J, with 14 bases between the two ends. The CDR3 contains 16 residues. From germline, CDR1 is SGHAT and CDR2 FQNNGV. This CDR3 reads CASSLAGAGPNYGYTF. The CDR3 DNA follows: TGTGCCAGCAGCTTAGCTGGCGCAGGGCCCAACTATGGCTACACCTTC.

The rearrangement links TRBV11-3 to TRBJ2-7, with TRBD1 matching 9 bases. J gave up 2 bases and V 4 bases, and 3 bases lay outside the gene matches. The length of the CDR3 is 14 residues. Germline V gene data show CDR1 as SGHNT and CDR2 as YENEEA. CDR3 nucleotide sequence: TGTGCCAGCAGCTCGGACAGGGGAACCTACGAGCAGTACTTC. Amino acid sequence: CASSSDRGTYEQYF.

V gene TRBV9 combines with J gene TRBJ2-3; a weak D match, TRBD1 (6 bases). The CDR3 contains 12 residues. Germline V gives CDR1 SGDLS, CDR2 YYNGEE. Trimming left V 6 bases short and J 4 bases short, with 9 bases between. CDR3 in amino acids: CASMGAPDTQYF. CDR3 DNA: TGTGCCAGCATGGGGGCGCCAGATACGCAGTATTTT.

This clone was recorded only once. CDR3 nucleotide sequence: TGCGCCAGCAGCACGGGGGACTCAAAAAGGACCGGGGAGCTGTTTTTT. It is translated as CASSTGDSKRTGELFF. The rearrangement links TRBV5-1 to TRBJ2-2; D may be TRBD2 (6 bases). Germline V gene sequence: CDR1 SGHRS, CDR2 YFSETQ. The V and J ends lost 4 bases and 5 bases respectively, with 18 bases between them. The CDR3 spans 16 residues.

The rearrangement links TRBV12-3 or TRBV12-4 to TRBJ1-5, with D hard to call. The ends were cut back, 6 bases at V and 7 bases at J, with 10 bases in the middle. CDR3 length: 12 amino acids. The DNA for the CDR3 is TGTGCCAGCAGATCCGGAGGACAGCCCCAGCATTTT. As protein: CASRSGGQPQHF.

This sequence joins TRBV24-1 and TRBJ2-7; the D gene is possibly TRBD2 (6 bases). CDR1 and CDR2 (germline): KGHDR, SFDVKD. Trimming cost V 2 bases and J 1 base, with 14 bases left between them. CDR3 size: 16 residues. CDR3: CATSDSTAGGSYEQYF. CDR3 nucleotide sequence: TGTGCCACCAGTGATTCGACAGCCGGGGGTTCCTACGAGCAGTACTTC.

The chain joins TRBV19 to TRBJ1-4, with TRBD1 identical over 7 bases. V lost 5 bases, J lost 3 bases, and 12 bases stayed unmatched. Germline V gene sequence: CDR1 LNHDA, CDR2 SQIVND (reference sequence). The CDR3 loop spans 17 amino acids. CDR3: CASSPSDRFRANEKLFF. The CDR3 nucleotides are TGTGCCAGTAGTCCATCGGACAGGTTTCGGGCTAATGAAAAACTGTTTTTT.

The rearrangement links TRBV5-1 to TRBJ1-6; tentative D call: TRBD1 (5 bases). CDR3 length: 17 amino acids. Trimming removed 4 bases from V and 3 bases from J, with 17 bases in between. The germline CDR1 and CDR2 sequences are SGHRS and YFSETQ. The CDR3 loop is CASSARIGDFYNSPLHF. The CDR3 DNA follows: TGCGCCAGCAGCGCCCGGATAGGGGACTTCTATAATTCACCCCTCCACTTT.

The chain has TRBV4-1 and TRBJ2-7, with TRBD2 matching over 7 bases. This CDR3 comprises 16 residues. Germline trimming cut 0 bases from V and 2 bases from J; bases unmatched to any gene: 7. Germline CDR1 is MGHRA and CDR2 is YSYEKL. DNA for the CDR3: TGCGCCAGCAGCCAAGATAGTGGGCTAGCGGCCTACGAGCAGTACTTC. Protein product: CASSQDSGLAAYEQYF.

The chain is built from TRBV11-2 and TRBJ2-3, with 14 bases aligning to TRBD2. Germline-derived CDR1 and CDR2 are SGHAT and FQNNGV. CDR3 length: 19 amino acids. After removal of 3 bases from V and 2 bases from J, the junction contained 10 bases not matched to a gene. CDR3 protein: CASSLTSGGEVGFTDTQYF. The CDR3 nucleotides read TGTGCCAGCAGCTTGACTAGCGGGGGGGAGGTGGGCTTCACAGATACGCAGTATTTT.

The chain carries TRBV6-5 and TRBJ2-7; D is possibly TRBD1 (5 bases). V was shortened by 6 bases and J by 5 bases, with 17 bases between the two germline ends. CDR3 size: 14 residues. In germline, CDR1 is MNHEY, CDR2 SVGAGI. The CDR3 DNA reads TGTGCCAGCAGCCGTCGACAGCCCCTCGACGAGCAGTACTTC. This gives the protein CASSRRQPLDEQYF.

This clone has just one count. The gene calls are TRBV7-9 and TRBJ1-1; D not certain. Germline lookup yields CDR1 SEHNR and CDR2 FQNEAQ (reference sequence). Trimming removed 7 bases from V and 0 bases from J, with 9 bases in between. This CDR3 comprises 13 residues. The CDR3 sequence is CASNQFMNTEAFF. CDR3 DNA sequence: TGTGCCAGCAACCAGTTTATGAACACTGAAGCTTTCTTT.

The chain couples TRBV30 to TRBJ1-6; D remains ambiguous. The CDR3 sequence is 14 residues long. Germline assignment: CDR1 GTSNPN and CDR2 SVGIG (reference sequence). Trimming took off 3 bases at V and 4 bases at J, with 10 bases between the two ends. CDR3 loop: CAWRTGEYNSPLHF. CDR3 coding DNA: TGTGCCTGGAGGACCGGGGAGTATAATTCACCCCTCCACTTT.

The chain recombines TRBV28 with TRBJ1-1, with TRBD1 matching over 7 bases. The junction had 4 bases not matched to a gene; V was cut back by 5 bases and J by 1 base. The CDR3 spans 14 residues. From germline, CDR1 is MDHEN and CDR2 SYDVKM. The CDR3 DNA reads as TGTGCCAGCAGTACCGGGACAGCGAACACTGAAGCTTTCTTT. Its protein is CASSTGTANTEAFF.

The chain carries TRBV24-1 and TRBJ2-1, with a weak D call TRBD2 (6 bases). The CDR3 consists of 17 residues. The germline gives CDR1 KGHDR, CDR2 SFDVKD. V dropped 2 bases and J dropped 7 bases, with 20 bases sitting between them. The CDR3 DNA is TGTGCCACCAGTGATTCTGGGGGGAGAGGGACGTGGAATGAGCAGTTCTTC. This gives the protein CATSDSGGRGTWNEQFF.

In this sample, this clone turned up a few times. The rearrangement links TRBV30 to TRBJ1-1, with D possibly being TRBD1 (5 bases). The CDR3 has 16 residues. Germline CDR1 GTSNPN, CDR2 SVGIG (reference sequence). Trimming cost V 1 base and J 5 bases, with 20 bases left between them. DNA for the CDR3: TGTGCCTGGAGTGCCATTGGGAGGGGTTCACATACTGAAGCTTTCTTT. This translates into CAWSAIGRGSHTEAFF.

The chain employs TRBV6-1 and TRBJ2-7; 9 nucleotides align to TRBD1. With 0 bases clipped from V and 2 bases from J, the junction kept 8 bases outside the gene matches. This CDR3 contains 17 residues. Per the germline V gene, CDR1 is MNHNS and CDR2 is SASEGT. This CDR3 reads CASSEALLRQGAYEQYF. The CDR3 DNA sequence: TGTGCCAGCAGTGAAGCGCTTCTGAGACAGGGGGCCTACGAGCAGTACTTC.

The V and J genes are TRBV2 and TRBJ1-1, with D uncertain. The CDR3 is made up of 13 amino acids. The V end was cut by 3 bases, the J end by 6 bases, with 11 bases between. Germline lookup yields CDR1 SNHLY and CDR2 FYNNEI. As DNA, the CDR3 is TGTGCCAGCAGTGAGGAGTATCGGGCTGAAGCTTTCTTT. Translated, it gives CASSEEYRAEAFF.